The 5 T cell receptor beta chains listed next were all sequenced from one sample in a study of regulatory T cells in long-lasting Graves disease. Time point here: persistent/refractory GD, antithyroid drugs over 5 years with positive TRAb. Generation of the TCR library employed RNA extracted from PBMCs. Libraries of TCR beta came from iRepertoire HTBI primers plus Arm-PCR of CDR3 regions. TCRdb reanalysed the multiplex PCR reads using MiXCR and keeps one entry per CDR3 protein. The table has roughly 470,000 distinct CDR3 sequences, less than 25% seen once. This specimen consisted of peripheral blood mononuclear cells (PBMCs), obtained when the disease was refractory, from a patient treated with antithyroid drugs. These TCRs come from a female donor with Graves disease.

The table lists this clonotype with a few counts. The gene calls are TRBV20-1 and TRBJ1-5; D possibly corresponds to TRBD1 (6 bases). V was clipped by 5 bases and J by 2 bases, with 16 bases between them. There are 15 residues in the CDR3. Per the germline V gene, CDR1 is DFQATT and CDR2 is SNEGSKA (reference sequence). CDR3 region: CSAELQGGGNQPQHF. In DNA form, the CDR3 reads TGCAGTGCTGAACTACAGGGTGGTGGCAATCAGCCCCAGCATTTT.

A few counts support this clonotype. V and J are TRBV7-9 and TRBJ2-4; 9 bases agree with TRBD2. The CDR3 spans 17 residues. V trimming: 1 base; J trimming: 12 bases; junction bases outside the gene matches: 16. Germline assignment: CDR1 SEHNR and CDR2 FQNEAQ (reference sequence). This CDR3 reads CASSLGGLAFRKTPQYF. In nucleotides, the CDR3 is TGTGCCAGCAGCTTAGGGGGACTAGCTTTCCGAAAAACGCCTCAGTACTTC.

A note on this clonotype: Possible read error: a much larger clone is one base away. The CDR3 DNA sequence: TGTGCCAGCAGCTTAGAAGCGGGACCCCCCTACGAGCAGTACTTC. This translates into CASSLEAGPPYEQYF. The genes are TRBV11-1 and TRBJ2-7; TRBD2 agrees at 7 bases. CDR3 length: 15 amino acids. V shed 1 base, J shed 2 bases, and the junction held 5 bases outside the gene matches. Germline V CDR1 and CDR2: SGHAT, FQDESV (reference sequence).

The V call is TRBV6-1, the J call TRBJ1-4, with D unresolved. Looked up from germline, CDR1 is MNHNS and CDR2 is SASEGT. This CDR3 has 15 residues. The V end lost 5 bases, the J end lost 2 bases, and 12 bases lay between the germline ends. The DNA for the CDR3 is TGTGCCAGCAGTCGGAAGAAACTGACTAATGAAAAACTGTTTTTT. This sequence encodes CASSRKKLTNEKLFF.

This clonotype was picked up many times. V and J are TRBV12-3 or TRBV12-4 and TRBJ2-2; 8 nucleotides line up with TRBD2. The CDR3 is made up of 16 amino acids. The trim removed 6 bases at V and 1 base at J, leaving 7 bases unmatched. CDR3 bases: TGTGCCAGCAGGGAGACCGGGACTAGGAACACCGGGGAGCTGTTTTTT. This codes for CASRETGTRNTGELFF.